This T cell receptor beta chain is from a study of T cells in Graves' hyperthyroidism and ophthalmopathy. CDR1 and CDR2 (germline): ENHRY, SYGVKD. The CDR3 sequence is 15 residues long. V lost 6 bases and J 3 bases, leaving 17 bases between the germline ends. The table lists this clonotype with a few counts. TCR beta CDR3 regions were amplified from RNA transcripts. The HTBI primer set was used in a first-round RT-PCR of the TCR CDR3. TCRdb redid the calling of the multiplex PCR reads with MiXCR, one entry per CDR3 protein. The repertoire holds 500,000 or so distinct CDR3 sequences, roughly a sixth seen once, with 15% to 20% in the top ten.

V gene TRBV10-3 combines with J gene TRBJ1-2, with D maybe TRBD1 (6 bases). The sequenced sample was blood. This clonotype was sampled from a woman between 18 and 29 years old with Graves' ophthalmopathy. CDR3 residues: CAISGGGGRDYGYTF. For the CDR3, the DNA is TGTGCCATCAGCGGGGGCGGAGGGCGGGACTATGGCTACACCTTC.